This entry is about one T cell receptor (beta chain). Its antigen is unknown. No much larger clone exists at a distance of one base, and base qualities are not known. The donors were healthy, HIV-negative adults who had no recently reported acute infections or vaccinations. Only Caucasian adults living in Nashville, Tennessee, USA were represented among the donors. Magnetic negative selection was used to enrich CD4+ T cells, after which naive cells were positively selected on CD45RA and the negative fraction became the memory subset. Blood was obtained by leukapheresis, after which PBMCs were separated by Ficoll-Histopaque density gradient centrifugation and cryopreserved in liquid nitrogen vapor phase. Purity and quantity of every magnetically sorted T cell population were checked by analytical flow cytometry. Genomic DNA was isolated from every sorted fraction and measured by UV absorbance on a Nanodrop 2000c.

Using the deep immunoSEQ assay, TCR CDR3 regions were amplified from genomic DNA by multiplex PCR. Extracted genomic DNA from each cell subset was distributed evenly across all wells of several immunoSEQ 96-well plates, and each plate was treated as a replicate. For sorted subsets, each replicate PCR was loaded with around 220 ng genomic DNA, equivalent to 30,000 or so T cell genomes. Purified libraries were measured with a Qubit 3.0 fluorometer, size-checked on a Bioanalyzer 2100, and measured again with the KAPA Library Quantification kit. Each immunoSEQ 96-well plate was sequenced on its own single-read 150-cycle Illumina NextSeq 550 flow cell. The study's processing was this. Because the immunoSEQ output held only junctional sequences and lacked quality scores, the filtering could not match the filtering applied to full-length reads. To assign V/J genes and CDR3, sequences were annotated using PyIR, a Python wrapper for IgBLAST v1.9, with IMGT germline references. Reads were removed for weak V/J assignments (E-value above 1e-6), missing CDR3, stop codons, out-of-frame junctions, or ambiguous translated residues. V3J clonotypes were defined as sequences sharing the same inferred V gene, J gene, and CDR3 amino acid sequence. To compute the percentage overlap between repertoires, the number of shared unique clonotypes was divided by the size of the smaller repertoire. Three approaches were used to assess repertoire richness: RTK rarefaction, the Chao1 estimator, and Recon v2.1 estimates of unobserved clonotypes. Generation probabilities for all TCRbeta clonotypes obtained by the gDNA method from a handful of donors were computed using OLGA. Here the immuneACCESS table is served through TCRdb, limited to in-frame sequences with V and J called. Missing clones are a known gap in these copies; in checked studies unresolved V genes cover under half, and the rest lacks a known reason. V, J and clone size reflect that table, while D and trimming were determined from the DNA. The sample table shows about 1.1 million clones, and about 80% are seen once. Together, the top ten hold 0.6% to 0.7% of the sample.

The CDR3 spans 17 residues, from the cysteine through the phenylalanine. The only DNA kept is the CDR3, 51 bases in frame from the first base. Trimming removed 5 bases from V and 0 bases from J; the gene matches leave 12 bases unexplained. CDR1 and CDR2 are read off the germline V gene as MDHEN and SYDVKM. This specimen belongs to a study of shared clonotypes between healthy human individuals (dated by TCRdb to 2020 to 2021). Study-level background: The cohort included a few men and a couple of women between 18 and 49 years of age. For each donor, three plates each were used for CD4 naive and CD4 memory, two plates were used for CD8 naive, and one plate was used for CD8 memory. Blood TCR repertoires of about five healthy adults were deeply sequenced to estimate repertoire size and the extent of clonotype sharing between individuals. Different laboratories and diverse techniques were used to prepare libraries and sequence TCR repertoires, to increase sequencing depth and limit assay-specific biases. Leukapheresis yielded between about 0.8 and 8.9 billion PBMCs per donor.

Study-wide conclusions, independent of this receptor: Sharing across a few donors was observed for approximately 5% of naive CD4, under 4% of naive CD8, about 2.5% of memory CD4, and roughly 0.43% of memory CD8 clonotypes. Rarefaction of sorted-subset datasets indicated incomplete sequencing despite the large sequencing depth. Naive subsets generally had larger estimated clonotype richness than memory subsets did. Because the study included only a small number of donors, the genetic and exposure-history diversity represented was limited. Compared with non-shared clonotypes, the clonotypes found in all four sorted-subset donors had higher generation probabilities. Based on pairwise subsampling, the degree of clonotype sharing among donors was expected to be affected by sequencing depth. Sampling was restricted to blood, and TCR repertoires in tissues likely differ from the TCR repertoires found in blood.

The material sequenced was memory CD4+ T cells from PBMCs. The cell subset or site label, read with the paper, signifies: CD45RA-negative fraction. The chain employs TRBV28 and TRBJ2-7, with TRBD1 identical over 8 junction bases. This receptor was taken from a man aged 18 to 30 in good health. Some clones in this sample may be carry-over from other donors' samples. The nucleotides are TGTGCCAGCAGTCCCAACAGGGGGAAGGGGGTCTCCTACGAGCAGTACTTC. It encodes CASSPNRGKGVSYEQYF. The full variable domain, with segments outside the CDR3 supplied by the reference TRBV28 and TRBJ2-7 proteins, appears as DVKVTQSSRYLVKRTGEKVFLECVQDMDHENMFWYRQDPGLGLRLIYFSYDVKMKEKGDIPEGYSVSREKKERFSLILESASTNQTSMYLCASSPNRGKGVSYEQYFGPGTRLTVT.